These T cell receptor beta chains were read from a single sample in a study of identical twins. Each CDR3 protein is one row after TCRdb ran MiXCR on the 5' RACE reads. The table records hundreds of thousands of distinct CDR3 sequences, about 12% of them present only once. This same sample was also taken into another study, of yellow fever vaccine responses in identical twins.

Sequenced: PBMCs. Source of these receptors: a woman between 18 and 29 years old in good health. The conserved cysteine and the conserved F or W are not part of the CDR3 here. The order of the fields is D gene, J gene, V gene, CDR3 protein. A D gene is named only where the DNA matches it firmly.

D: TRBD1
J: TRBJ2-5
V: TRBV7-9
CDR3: ASSFSPPGQQETQY

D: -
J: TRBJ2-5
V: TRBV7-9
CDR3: AGRTDKETQY

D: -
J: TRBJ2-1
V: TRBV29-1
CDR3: SVDSGRSYNEQF

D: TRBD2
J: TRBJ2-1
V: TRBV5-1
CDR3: ASSLVGGGAHYNEQF

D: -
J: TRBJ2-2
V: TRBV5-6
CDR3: ASSLSGARWELF

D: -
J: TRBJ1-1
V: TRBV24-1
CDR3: ATRGTGNTEAF

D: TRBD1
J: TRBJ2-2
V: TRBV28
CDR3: ASSWDSLNTGELF

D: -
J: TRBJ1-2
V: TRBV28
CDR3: ATSGQIIYGYT

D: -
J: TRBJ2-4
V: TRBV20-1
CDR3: SASRMASEAKNIQY

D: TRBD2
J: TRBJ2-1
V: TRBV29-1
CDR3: SVALTSGYNEQF

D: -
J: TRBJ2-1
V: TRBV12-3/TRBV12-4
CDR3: ASSFMVPSREPTGYNEQF

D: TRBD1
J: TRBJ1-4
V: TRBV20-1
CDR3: SVTDRVNEKLF

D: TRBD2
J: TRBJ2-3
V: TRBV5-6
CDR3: ASSLLAGGFADTQY

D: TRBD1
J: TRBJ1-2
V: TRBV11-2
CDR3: ASSLDSRTGPGSLGYGYT

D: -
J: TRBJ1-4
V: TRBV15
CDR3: ATNSGEDEKLF

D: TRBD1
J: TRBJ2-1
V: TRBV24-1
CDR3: ATSDTGVYSYNEQF

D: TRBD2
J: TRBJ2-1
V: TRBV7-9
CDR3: ASSLGGGGSGNEQF

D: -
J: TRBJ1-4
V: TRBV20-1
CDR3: SARQTGFNEKLF

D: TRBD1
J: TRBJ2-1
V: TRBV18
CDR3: ASSLQANTGGSEQF

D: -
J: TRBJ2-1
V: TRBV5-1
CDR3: ASSFSEGGFNEQF

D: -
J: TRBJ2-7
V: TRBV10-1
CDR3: ASSRYREGEQY

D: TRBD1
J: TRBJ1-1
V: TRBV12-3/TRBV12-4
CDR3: ASRRTGDVPGEAF

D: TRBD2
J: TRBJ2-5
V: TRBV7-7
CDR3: ASRFSGRAGETQY

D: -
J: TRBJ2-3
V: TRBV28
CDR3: ASSIPGESTDTQY

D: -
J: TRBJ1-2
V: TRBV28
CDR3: ASSSDSEYGYT

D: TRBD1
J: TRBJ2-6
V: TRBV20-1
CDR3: SAFNRGSGANVLT

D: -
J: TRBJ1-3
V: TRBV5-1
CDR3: ASSLVGGTGNTIY

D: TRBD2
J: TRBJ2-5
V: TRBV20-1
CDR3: CALLAGGPYQETQY

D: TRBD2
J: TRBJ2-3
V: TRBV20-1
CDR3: SAETETSVSTDTQY

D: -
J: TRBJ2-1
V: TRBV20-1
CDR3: SASWPSSYNEQF

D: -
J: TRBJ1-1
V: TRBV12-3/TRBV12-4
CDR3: ASRKTGVNTEAF

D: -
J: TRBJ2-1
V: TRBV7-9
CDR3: ASSLGFGPNEQF

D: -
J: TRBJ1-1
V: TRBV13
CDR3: ASSFPDSGNTEAF

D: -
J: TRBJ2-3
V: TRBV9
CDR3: ASSVGLRGTDTQY

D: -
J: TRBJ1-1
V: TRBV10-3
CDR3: AISGGLITEAF

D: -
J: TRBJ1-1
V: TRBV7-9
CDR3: ASSRTPSAEAF

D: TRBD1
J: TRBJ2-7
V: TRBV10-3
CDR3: AISGTGSSYEQY

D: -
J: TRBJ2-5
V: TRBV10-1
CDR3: ASSEDGGRETQY

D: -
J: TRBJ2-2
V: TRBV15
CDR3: ATSRDQFWTGELF

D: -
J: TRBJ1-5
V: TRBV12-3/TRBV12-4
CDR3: ASSSREGSNQPQH

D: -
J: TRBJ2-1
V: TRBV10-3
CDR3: AISSGNEQF

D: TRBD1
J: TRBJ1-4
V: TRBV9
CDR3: ASSVGQGRIEKLF

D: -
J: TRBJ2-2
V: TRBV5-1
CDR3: ASSLTVPADTGELF

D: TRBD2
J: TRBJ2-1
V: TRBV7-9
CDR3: ASFRTSGSYSYNEQF

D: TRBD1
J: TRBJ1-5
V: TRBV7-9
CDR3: ASSSGTGGYSNQPQH

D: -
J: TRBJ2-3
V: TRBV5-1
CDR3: ASSLERIDTQY

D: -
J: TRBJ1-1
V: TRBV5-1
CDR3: ASSLDSQNTEAF

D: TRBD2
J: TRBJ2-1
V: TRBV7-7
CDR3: ASSLGGLADLSYNEQF

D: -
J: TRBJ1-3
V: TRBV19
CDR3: ASSPGPNSGNTIY

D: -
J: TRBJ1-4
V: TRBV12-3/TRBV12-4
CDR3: ASSLDKVKLF

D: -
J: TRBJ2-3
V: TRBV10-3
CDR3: AIRGASPPKTDTQY